A single sample gave rise to the 8 T cell receptor beta chains below, sequenced in a study of blood T cell repertoires in COVID-19. Data came from immunoSEQ multiplex PCR; TCRdb stores just in-frame clones and leaves some out. The sample includes some 250,000 clones, under 90% of them seen just once. Material for sequencing was PBMCs or T cells enriched from blood (not recorded which). These receptors all stem from a woman in her thirties with acute COVID-19.

V and J are TRBV7-9 and TRBJ1-2; D unresolved. V lost 5 bases to trimming and J lost 4 bases, with 11 bases between them. The CDR3 is made up of 13 amino acids. Germline V CDR1 and CDR2: SEHNR, FQNEAQ (reference sequence). This chain's CDR3 is CASSHPTGYGYTF. The DNA of the CDR3 is TGTGCCAGCAGCCATCCGACGGGCTATGGCTACACCTTC.

The chain's CDR3 is CASSQVWAGGADTQYF. The CDR3 DNA is TGCGCCAGCAGCCAAGTCTGGGCGGGGGGGGCAGATACGCAGTATTTT. The rearrangement joins TRBV4-3 to TRBJ2-3; 9 bases fit TRBD2. There are 16 residues in the CDR3. V gave up 1 base and J gave up 4 bases; unmatched junction bases: 6. Germline CDR1 is LGHNA and CDR2 is YSLEER.

CDR3 nucleotides: TGTGCCAGCAGGTACATAGGGGGAGAGACCCAGTACTTC. This translates into CASRYIGGETQYF. This chain uses TRBV7-2 with TRBJ2-5; D may be TRBD1 (6 bases). V lost 6 bases, J lost 4 bases, and 12 bases lay in between. The CDR3 loop spans 13 amino acids. CDR1 and CDR2 from the germline V gene are SGHTA and FQGNSA.

The V gene is TRBV6-5, the J gene TRBJ1-1; perhaps TRBD1 as D (5 bases). Looked up from germline, CDR1 is MNHEY and CDR2 is SVGAGI. V was cut by 5 bases and J by 12 bases, with 16 bases left in between. This CDR3 comprises 12 residues. The CDR3 DNA is TGTGCCAGCAGTCTGTCAGGGCTAAGACCTTTCTTT. This sequence encodes CASSLSGLRPFF.

The chain uses TRBV6-5 and TRBJ2-2; D unresolved. This CDR3 comprises 15 residues. CDR1 is MNHEY and CDR2 is SVGAGI in the germline V gene. The V gene lost 4 bases and the J gene lost 3 bases, with 12 bases spanning the gap. The CDR3 DNA reads TGTGCCAGCAGTTCGAGGCAGATTGACACCGGGGAGCTGTTTTTT. Translation: CASSSRQIDTGELFF.

CDR3 residues: CASSPGTSGQADTQYF. In DNA form, the CDR3 reads TGTGCCAGCAGCCCTGGGACTAGCGGGCAGGCAGATACGCAGTATTTT. The chain combines TRBV11-3 with TRBJ2-3, with 12 bases that match TRBD2. After removal of 5 bases from V and 4 bases from J, the junction contained 7 bases not matched to a gene. This CDR3 region has 16 residues. Germline V gene lookup returns CDR1 SGHNT and CDR2 YENEEA.

This rearrangement joins TRBV15 to TRBJ1-2; the D is unclear. V shed 1 base and J shed 8 bases, with 20 bases lying between them. The germline gives CDR1 LNHNV, CDR2 YYDKDF (reference sequence). The CDR3 extends over 16 amino acids. CDR3 sequence: CATSRVGAGRASGYTF. CDR3 nucleotide sequence: TGTGCCACCAGCAGAGTTGGCGCGGGGAGAGCGTCCGGCTACACCTTC.

The V and J genes are TRBV3-1 (or the pseudogene TRBV3-2) and TRBJ2-2; the D is unclear. Germline-derived CDR1 and CDR2 are LGHDT and YNNKEL (reference sequence). This CDR3 comprises 13 residues. Trimming left V 2 bases short and J 2 bases short, with 3 bases between. The CDR3 region is CASSQPNTGELFF. The CDR3 nucleotides read TGTGCCAGCAGCCAACCAAACACCGGGGAGCTGTTTTTT.